These 2 T cell receptor beta chains were sequenced from one sample in a study of T-cell memory formation after mild COVID-19. MiXCR, applied by TCRdb to the 5' RACE reads, yields one record per CDR3 protein. The sample comprises around 200,000 distinct CDR3 sequences, approximately 16% of which are singletons, and 2% to 2.5% rests with the top ten. Material: PBMCs or a T cell subset sorted from them (not recorded which). The receptors derive from an adult woman who had mild COVID-19 (a few samples of this study predate the infection). Cell type and time point are not known.

The chain links TRBV7-3 to TRBJ2-2, with 8 bases identical to TRBD1. CDR1 SGHTA and CDR2 FQGTGA come from the germline V gene. V lost 6 bases and J lost 5; bases outside the gene matches: 11. This CDR3 contains 16 residues. The CDR3 spells CASRSGTGGWTGELFF. The DNA of the CDR3 is TGTGCCAGCAGATCCGGGACAGGCGGCTGGACCGGGGAGCTGTTTTTT.

This clonotype was counted ten times or more. This rearrangement joins TRBV29-1 to TRBJ2-1; D is uncertain. Trimming took 2 bases from V and 9 from J, leaving 20 bases between them. This CDR3 spans 15 amino acids. CDR1 and CDR2 from the germline V gene are SQVTM and ANQGSEA. This CDR3 reads CSVESPRARTGEQFF. The CDR3 region has the DNA TGCAGCGTTGAATCCCCCCGCGCCCGCACGGGTGAGCAGTTCTTC.